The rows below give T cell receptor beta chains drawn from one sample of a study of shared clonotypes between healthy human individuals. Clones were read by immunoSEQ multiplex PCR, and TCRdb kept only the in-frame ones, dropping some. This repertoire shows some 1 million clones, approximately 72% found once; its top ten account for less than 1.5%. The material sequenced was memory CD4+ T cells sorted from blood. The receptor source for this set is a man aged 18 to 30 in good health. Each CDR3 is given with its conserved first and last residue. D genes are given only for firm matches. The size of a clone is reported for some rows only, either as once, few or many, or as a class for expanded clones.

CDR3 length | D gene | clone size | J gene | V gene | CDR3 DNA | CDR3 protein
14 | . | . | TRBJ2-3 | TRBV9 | TGTGCCAGCAGCGTCTCGGGTATTGCAGATACGCAGTATTTT | CASSVSGIADTQYF
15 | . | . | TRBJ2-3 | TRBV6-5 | TGTGCCAGCAGTTACGGGGGTTTACGCACAGATACGCAGTATTTT | CASSYGGLRTDTQYF
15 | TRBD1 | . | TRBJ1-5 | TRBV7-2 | TGTGCCAGCAGCTTAGTGGGACAGGGTAATCAGCCCCAGCATTTT | CASSLVGQGNQPQHF
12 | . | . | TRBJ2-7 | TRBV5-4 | TGTGCCAGCAGCTTGGGAGCCTACGAGCAGTACTTC | CASSLGAYEQYF
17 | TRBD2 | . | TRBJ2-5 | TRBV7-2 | TGTGCCAGCAGCAGAAACTCCCCCCGGGGGGGGCAAGAGACCCAGTACTTC | CASSRNSPRGGQETQYF
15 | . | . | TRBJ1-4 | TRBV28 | TGTGCCAGCAGTTCCAGGGGCGGAACTAATGAAAAACTGTTTTTT | CASSSRGGTNEKLFF
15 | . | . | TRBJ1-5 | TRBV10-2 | TGCGCCAGCAGTGAGGGCAACCAACCCAATCAGCCCCAGCATTTT | CASSEGNQPNQPQHF
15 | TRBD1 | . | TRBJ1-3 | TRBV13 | TGTGCCAGCAGCTATAGGGGGCAAGGTGGAAACACCATATATTTT | CASSYRGQGGNTIYF
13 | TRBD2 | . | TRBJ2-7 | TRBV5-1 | TGCGCCAGCAGCTTGGTGACTAGCGGCGAGCAGTACTTC | CASSLVTSGEQYF
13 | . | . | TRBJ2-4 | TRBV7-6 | TGTGCCAGCAGCTTAGCGGGAACAAACATTCAGTACTTC | CASSLAGTNIQYF
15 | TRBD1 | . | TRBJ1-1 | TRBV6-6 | TGTGCCAGCAGTTACGGGGACAGGAAGAACACTGAAGCTTTCTTT | CASSYGDRKNTEAFF
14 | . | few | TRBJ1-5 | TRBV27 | TGTGCCAGCAGTTCCGACGATAGCAATCAGCCCCAGCATTTT | CASSSDDSNQPQHF
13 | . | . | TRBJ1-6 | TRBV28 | TGTGCCAGCAGTTTAGACGGTAATTCACCCCTCCACTTT | CASSLDGNSPLHF
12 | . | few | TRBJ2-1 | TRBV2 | TGTGCCAGCAGTGAAAAGTGGAATGAGCAGTTCTTC | CASSEKWNEQFF
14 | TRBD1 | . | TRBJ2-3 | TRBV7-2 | TGTGCCAGCAGCCTCGGGACAGGGGGAGATACGCAGTATTTT | CASSLGTGGDTQYF
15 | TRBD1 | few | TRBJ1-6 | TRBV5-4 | TGTGCCAGCAGTACCCAGGACAGGGTCAATTCACCCCTCCACTTT | CASSTQDRVNSPLHF
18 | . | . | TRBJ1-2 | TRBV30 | TGTGCCTGGAGTGCCAAAGGACGGGGGGGCCCATCTAACTATGGCTACACCTTC | CAWSAKGRGGPSNYGYTF
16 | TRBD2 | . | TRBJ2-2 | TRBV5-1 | TGCGCCAGCAGCGCGGGGGGACGGGCCAACACCGGGGAGCTGTTTTTT | CASSAGGRANTGELFF
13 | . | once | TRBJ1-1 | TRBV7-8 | TGTGCCAGCAGCTTAGTGGAGGGGACTGAAGCTTTCTTT | CASSLVEGTEAFF
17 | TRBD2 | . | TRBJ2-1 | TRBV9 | TGTGCCAGCAGCGTAGCGGGGAGGGCAGGGTTAGTCCATGAGCAGTTCTTC | CASSVAGRAGLVHEQFF
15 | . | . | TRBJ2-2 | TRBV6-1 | TGTGCCAGCAGTGAAGTTGAACAGGCTTTCGGGGAGCTGTTTTTT | CASSEVEQAFGELFF
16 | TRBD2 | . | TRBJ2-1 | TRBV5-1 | TGCGCCAGCAGCTCGAATCTAGCGGAGGTGGGCAATGAGCAGTTCTTC | CASSSNLAEVGNEQFF